The T cell receptor beta chain under discussion was sequenced for a study of cytotoxic CD8 clonotypes in ibrutinib-treated CLL. Generated by immunoSEQ multiplex PCR, the TCRdb table keeps only in-frame clones and is missing some. The data show 160,000 or so clones, with roughly 80% seen just once and 3.5% to 5.5% held by the top ten. This CDR3 spans 18 amino acids. Germline CDR1 KGHSH, CDR2 LQKENI. The germline V and J ends were trimmed by 6 bases and 0 bases, with 18 bases remaining between them. The chain uses TRBV18 and TRBJ2-6; possibly TRBD2 for D (5 bases). This TCR was recovered from a human donor with chronic lymphocytic leukemia. Sequenced material: PBMCs, taken after 24 months of ibrutinib treatment. CDR3 sequence reads: CASSPTGPGSSGANVLTF. The CDR3 region has the DNA TGTGCCAGCTCTCCCACCGGACCGGGAAGCTCTGGGGCCAACGTCCTGACTTTC.